This entry lists 29 T cell receptor beta chains sequenced from one sample in a study of control samples from healthy donors and cancer patients. Libraries were prepared by immunoSEQ multiplex PCR; TCRdb keeps only in-frame clonotypes and omits some of them. Counted here are 80,000 to 100,000 clones, just under 95% occurring once; the ten biggest clones make up around 3%. Sequencing was carried out using blood. Source of these receptors: a human donor in good health. The donor label of this sample is uncertain.

The chain links TRBV19 to TRBJ2-7; D is perhaps TRBD1 or TRBD2 (6 bases each). V was trimmed by 2 bases and J by 0 bases, leaving 11 bases between them. Germline-derived CDR1 and CDR2 are LNHDA and SQIVND (reference sequence). The CDR3 covers 15 residues. As DNA, the CDR3 is TGTGCCAGTAGTATAAGGGGGGTCGACTCCTACGAGCAGTACTTC. Protein product: CASSIRGVDSYEQYF. The full variable domain, in which reference TRBV19 and TRBJ2-7 provide the parts outside the CDR3, is DGGITQSPKYLFRKEGQNVTLSCEQNLNHDAMYWYRQDPGQGLRLIYYSQIVNDFQKGDIAEGYSVSREKKESFPLTVTSAQKNPTAFYLCASSIRGVDSYEQYFGPGTRLTVT.

The chain carries TRBV2 and TRBJ1-1; a possible D gene is TRBD1 (5 bases). The germline gives CDR1 SNHLY, CDR2 FYNNEI. This CDR3 has 16 amino acids. The V and J ends lost 0 bases and 3 bases respectively, with 14 bases between them. The chain's CDR3 is CASSEATSGGYTEAFF. The CDR3 DNA sequence: TGTGCCAGCAGTGAAGCCACGTCTGGGGGTTACACTGAAGCTTTCTTT.

The J gene is TRBJ1-6, the V gene TRBV10-3; 7 nucleotides match TRBD1. There are 13 residues in the CDR3. J lost 7 bases, V lost 8 bases, and 5 bases had no gene match. CDR1 is ENHRY and CDR2 is SYGVKD in the germline V gene. CDR3 sequence: CAIPTGQNSPLHF. In DNA, the CDR3 is TGTGCCATCCCGACAGGGCAGAATTCACCCCTCCACTTT.

This chain joins TRBV7-9 and TRBJ1-2; no reliable D call. CDR3 length equals 12 residues. Per the germline V gene, CDR1 is SEHNR and CDR2 is FQNEAQ (reference sequence). V shed 5 bases and J shed 3 bases, with 7 bases lying between them. The CDR3, as DNA: TGTGCCAGCAGCATCCAAGACTATGGCTACACCTTC. It specifies CASSIQDYGYTF.

The chain uses TRBV3-1 (or the pseudogene TRBV3-2) and TRBJ1-1; the D is unclear. There are 11 residues in the CDR3. Germline values: CDR1 LGHDT, CDR2 YNNKEL (reference sequence). The germline V and J ends were trimmed by 0 bases and 7 bases, with 3 bases remaining between them. In DNA form, the CDR3 reads TGTGCCAGCAGCCAAGATTTTGAAGCTTTCTTT. This gives the protein CASSQDFEAFF.

The chain couples TRBV15 to TRBJ1-2, with TRBD1 matching over 9 bases. Trimming removed 0 bases from V and 1 base from J; junction bases left unmatched: 9. CDR1 and CDR2 from the germline V gene are LNHNV and YYDKDF (reference sequence). The CDR3 is 18 amino acids. The CDR3 spells CATSRDGTGRPHNYGYTF. The CDR3 bases are TGTGCCACCAGCAGAGACGGGACAGGGCGGCCCCATAACTATGGCTACACCTTC.

V gene TRBV6-1 combines with J gene TRBJ1-6, with D possibly matching TRBD1 (6 bases). V lost 2 bases and J 7 bases, leaving 12 bases between the germline ends. This CDR3 is 15 amino acids long. Germline assignment: CDR1 MNHNS and CDR2 SASEGT. The CDR3 spells CASSEPRGPNSPLHF. The CDR3 DNA sequence: TGTGCCAGCAGTGAACCCAGGGGCCCCAATTCACCCCTCCACTTT.

This chain links TRBV19 with TRBJ1-1; tentative D call: TRBD1 (6 bases). The CDR3 contains 14 residues. The V gene's germline CDR1 is LNHDA and CDR2 SQIVND (reference sequence). Trimming took off 7 bases at V and 0 bases at J, with 12 bases between the two ends. CDR3 in amino acids: CASKGDIMNTEAFF. The CDR3 region has the DNA TGTGCCAGTAAGGGGGACATCATGAACACTGAAGCTTTCTTT.

The chain joins TRBV11-1 to TRBJ1-2; D ambiguous. Trimming took off 2 bases at V and 4 bases at J, with 11 bases between the two ends. CDR1 is SGHAT, CDR2 FQDESV, per germline (reference sequence). The CDR3 totals 14 residues. The CDR3 nucleotides are TGTGCCAGCAGCTTATCGGGTATTGGCTATGGCTACACCTTC. This encodes CASSLSGIGYGYTF.

The rearrangement joins TRBV27 to TRBJ2-2, with D possibly called TRBD1 or TRBD2 (5 bases each). Germline loops: CDR1 MNHEY, CDR2 SMNVEV (reference sequence). This CDR3 comprises 15 residues. V lost 5 bases and J 2 bases, leaving 12 bases between the germline ends. The CDR3 nucleotides are TGTGCCAGCAGTCCTAAGGGACCAAACACCGGGGAGCTGTTTTTT. It encodes CASSPKGPNTGELFF.

The gene calls are TRBV4-3 and TRBJ1-6; 7 bases are shared with TRBD1. Germline V CDR1 and CDR2: LGHNA, YSLEER. V was clipped by 1 base and J by 5 bases; unmatched bases: 8. The CDR3 has 17 amino acids. The CDR3, as DNA: TGCGCCAGCAGCCAAGTACCGACAGGGAATGATAATTCACCCCTCCACTTT. Translated, it gives CASSQVPTGNDNSPLHF.

A single count supports this clone. The chain couples TRBV27 to TRBJ2-3; the D gene is possibly TRBD1 (6 bases). CDR1 and CDR2 from the germline V gene are MNHEY and SMNVEV (reference sequence). The CDR3 totals 18 residues. V was pared by 6 bases and J by 0 bases, with 22 bases between. CDR3 nucleotides: TGTGCCAGCAGCAAAATCGTCGGACAGTTGGGTAGCACAGATACGCAGTATTTT. It codes for CASSKIVGQLGSTDTQYF.

The chain joins TRBV9 to TRBJ2-1; D remains unclear. This CDR3 comprises 13 residues. Germline values: CDR1 SGDLS, CDR2 YYNGEE. Between the trimmed V and J ends, which lost 4 bases and 4 bases, there was a span of 9 bases. The CDR3 protein is CASSFDGYNEQFF. The DNA of the CDR3 is TGTGCCAGCAGCTTCGACGGGTACAATGAGCAGTTCTTC.

The chain uses TRBV20-1 and TRBJ1-4; 10 bases fit TRBD1. The CDR3 has 14 amino acids. V lost 3 bases and J lost 8; bases outside the gene matches: 6. Germline values: CDR1 DFQATT, CDR2 SNEGSKA (reference sequence). CDR3 loop: CSASETGGSEKLFF. The CDR3 DNA is TGCAGTGCTAGTGAGACAGGGGGCAGCGAAAAACTGTTTTTT.

V is TRBV5-6 and J is TRBJ1-6, with 7 bases lining up with TRBD1. CDR1 and CDR2 (germline): SGHDT, YYEEEE. This CDR3 has 16 residues. The V and J ends lost 3 bases and 6 bases, in that order; junction bases with no gene match: 9. CDR3 sequence: CASSWPPGTANSPLHF. The CDR3 DNA sequence: TGTGCCAGCAGCTGGCCCCCCGGGACAGCTAATTCACCCCTCCACTTT.

The V call is TRBV30, the J call TRBJ1-4; D gene ambiguous. CDR1 is GTSNPN and CDR2 is SVGIG in the germline V gene (reference sequence). Between the trimmed V and J ends, which lost 4 bases and 13 bases, there was a span of 16 bases. The CDR3 spans 12 residues. CDR3 protein: CAWTLGWSGLFF. The CDR3 DNA sequence: TGTGCCTGGACCCTGGGATGGTCAGGACTGTTTTTT.

CDR3 DNA: TGTGCCAGCAGTCATATTCTAGCGGGGGGGCGGTACGAGCAGTACTTC. Protein sequence: CASSHILAGGRYEQYF. The V and J genes are TRBV27 and TRBJ2-7, with 12 bases fitting TRBD2. In germline, CDR1 is MNHEY, CDR2 SMNVEV (reference sequence). The CDR3 consists of 16 residues. V dropped 5 bases and J dropped 4; count of bases not matched to a gene: 9.

This rearrangement joins TRBV7-2 to TRBJ2-2; 9 nucleotides match TRBD2. The CDR3 sequence is 18 residues long. Germline CDR1 SGHTA, CDR2 FQGNSA. The V gene end was trimmed by 2 bases and the J gene end by 1 base; junction bases not matched to a gene: 8. The CDR3 nucleotides read TGTGCCAGCAGCTTAATCTGGGGTAGCGGGGGGAACACCGGGGAGCTGTTTTTT. This translates into CASSLIWGSGGNTGELFF.

The V gene is TRBV24-1, the J gene TRBJ2-1, with D possibly being TRBD1 (6 bases). V was pared by 8 bases and J by 5 bases, with 12 bases between. The germline gives CDR1 KGHDR, CDR2 SFDVKD. There are 13 residues in the CDR3. CDR3 in DNA: TGTGCCACCAAGCAAGGGGGAAACAATGAGCAGTTCTTC. Translating it yields CATKQGGNNEQFF.

The V gene is TRBV3-1 (or the pseudogene TRBV3-2), the J gene TRBJ1-5; D is uncertain. Trimming shortened V by 1 base and J by 4 bases, and 5 bases separated the two germline ends. Germline CDR1 LGHDT, CDR2 YNNKEL (reference sequence). The CDR3 is 13 residues long. The CDR3 DNA sequence: TGTGCCAGCAGCCAAGGCCCAAATCAGCCCCAGCATTTT. It translates to CASSQGPNQPQHF.

The genes are TRBV10-2 and TRBJ1-2; D is undetermined. CDR1 and CDR2 (germline): WSHSY, SAAADI. This CDR3 spans 15 amino acids. With 3 bases removed from V and 5 bases from J, the gap between germline ends came to 16 bases. Written as DNA, the CDR3 is TGCGCCAGCAGTGATGGGCACACTACTTCTTATGGCTACACCTTC. This sequence encodes CASSDGHTTSYGYTF.

This clone occurred once. The rearrangement uses TRBV30 and TRBJ2-5; D gene unclear. With 1 base removed from V and 3 bases from J, the gap between germline ends came to 9 bases. CDR1 and CDR2 from the germline V gene are GTSNPN and SVGIG (reference sequence). CDR3 length: 13 residues. The DNA for the CDR3 is TGTGCCTGGAGTGGTGGTTCTAAAGAGACCCAGTACTTC. The encoded protein is CAWSGGSKETQYF. The whole variable domain, remainder taken from reference TRBV30 and TRBJ2-5, is SQTIHQWPATLVQPVGSPLSLECTVEGTSNPNLYWYRQAAGRGLQLLFYSVGIGQISSEVPQNLSASRPQDRQFILSSKKLLLSDSGFYLCAWSGGSKETQYFGPGTRLLVL.

The chain couples TRBV11-2 to TRBJ2-5, with unresolved D. The germline V and J ends were trimmed by 4 bases and 5 bases, with 11 bases remaining between them. Germline lookup yields CDR1 SGHAT and CDR2 FQNNGV. The CDR3 has 13 amino acids. This CDR3 reads CASSSGIRETQYF. The CDR3 DNA follows: TGTGCCAGCAGCTCCGGCATTCGGGAGACCCAGTACTTC. Full variable domain (missing parts from reference TRBV11-2 and TRBJ2-5): EAGVAQSPRYKIIEKRQSVAFWCNPISGHATLYWYQQILGQGPKLLIQFQNNGVVDDSQLPKDRFSAERLKGVDSTLKIQPAKLEDSAVYLCASSSGIRETQYFGPGTRLLVL.

In DNA form, the CDR3 reads TGTGCCAGCAGCTCCAGGACAGGGGGGGGCTCTGGGGCCAACGTCCTGACTTTC. Its protein is CASSSRTGGGSGANVLTF. The V gene is TRBV7-2, the J gene TRBJ2-6; 10 bases agree with TRBD1. This CDR3 contains 18 residues. With 4 bases clipped from V and 0 bases from J, the junction kept 6 bases outside the gene matches. Germline V gene lookup returns CDR1 SGHTA and CDR2 FQGNSA. The full variable domain, with the rest looked up from reference TRBV7-2 and TRBJ2-6, is GAGVSQSPSNKVTEKGKDVELRCDPISGHTALYWYRQSLGQGLEFLIYFQGNSAPDKSGLPSDRFSAERTGGSVSTLTIQRTQQEDSAVYLCASSSRTGGGSGANVLTFGAGSRLTVL.

The V gene is TRBV20-1, the J gene TRBJ1-2; 9 positions match TRBD1. The CDR3 sequence is 15 residues long. CDR1 is DFQATT, CDR2 SNEGSKA, per germline (reference sequence). The J segment lost 7 bases and the V segment lost 3 bases, leaving 12 bases of the junction unmatched. CDR3 protein: CSASLQGAQSFGYTF. In DNA form, the CDR3 reads TGCAGTGCTAGTCTACAGGGGGCGCAGTCTTTTGGCTACACCTTC.

The chain has TRBV2 and TRBJ1-4; TRBD1 agrees at 11 bases. The CDR3 runs 15 residues. The trim removed 5 bases at V and 3 bases at J, leaving 2 bases unmatched. CDR1 is SNHLY and CDR2 is FYNNEI in the germline V gene. CDR3 nucleotide sequence: TGTGCCAGCAGTCAGGGACAGGGGGCTAATGAAAAACTGTTTTTT. Residues: CASSQGQGANEKLFF.

The rearrangement joins TRBV2 to TRBJ1-5; D uncertain. This CDR3 has 16 amino acids. Trimming took 5 bases from V and 2 from J, leaving 16 bases between them. The germline gives CDR1 SNHLY, CDR2 FYNNEI. CDR3 coding DNA: TGTGCCAGCAGTACCCATGGAGGCGCCGGCAATCAGCCCCAGCATTTT. This gives the protein CASSTHGGAGNQPQHF. The full variable domain, completed using reference TRBV2 and TRBJ1-5, is EPEVTQTPSHQVTQMGQEVILRCVPISNHLYFYWYRQILGQKVEFLVSFYNNEISEKSEIFDDQFSVERPDGSNFTLKIRSTKLEDSAMYFCASSTHGGAGNQPQHFGDGTRLSIL.

This chain joins TRBV5-4 and TRBJ2-2; 9 bases fit TRBD1. The CDR3 loop spans 14 amino acids. J was trimmed by 4 bases and V by 5 bases; bases with no gene match: 3. Germline V gene lookup returns CDR1 SGHNT and CDR2 YYREEE (reference sequence). CDR3 residues: CASRRDRATGELFF. The CDR3 DNA follows: TGTGCCAGCAGACGGGACAGGGCCACCGGGGAGCTGTTTTTT.

The V call is TRBV6-6, the J call TRBJ1-2; D is unclear. Per germline, CDR1 MNHNY and CDR2 SVGAGI (reference sequence). The V and J ends lost 0 bases and 5 bases respectively, with 7 bases between them. This CDR3 spans 13 amino acids. CDR3 protein: CASSYSMTYGYTF. The CDR3 nucleotides read TGTGCCAGCAGTTACTCGATGACTTATGGCTACACCTTC.